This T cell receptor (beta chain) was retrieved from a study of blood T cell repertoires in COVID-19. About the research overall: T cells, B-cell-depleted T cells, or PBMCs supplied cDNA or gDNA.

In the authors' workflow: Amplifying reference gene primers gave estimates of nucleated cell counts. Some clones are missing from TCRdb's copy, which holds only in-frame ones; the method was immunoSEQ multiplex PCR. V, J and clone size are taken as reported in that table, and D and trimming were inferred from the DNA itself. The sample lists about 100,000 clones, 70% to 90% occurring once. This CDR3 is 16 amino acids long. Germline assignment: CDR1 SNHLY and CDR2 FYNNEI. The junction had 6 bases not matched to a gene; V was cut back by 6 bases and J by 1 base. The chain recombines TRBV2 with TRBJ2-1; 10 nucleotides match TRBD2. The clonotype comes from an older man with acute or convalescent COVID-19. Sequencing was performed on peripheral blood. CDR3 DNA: TGTGCCAGCAGGGCGCGGACTAGCGGTTCCTACAATGAGCAGTTCTTC. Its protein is CASRARTSGSYNEQFF.